The rows below give T cell receptor beta chains drawn from one sample of a study of blood T cells in healthy people across ages. MiXCR was run by TCRdb on the 5' RACE reads, yielding one entry per CDR3 protein. The sample includes 1,500,000 or so distinct CDR3 sequences, roughly 43% of them seen just once. Sequencing was performed on blood. The receptors derive from a woman aged 18-29 years in good health. CDR3s include the opening cysteine and the closing phenylalanine or tryptophan. D genes are given only for firm matches. The listing skips clone size in some rows; elsewhere it reads once, few, many or a size class.

>TRBV12-3/TRBV12-4|.|TRBJ2-2|.
CASSLFGQGGTGELFF
TGTGCCAGCAGTTTATTTGGCCAGGGAGGAACCGGGGAGCTGTTTTTT
>TRBV4-1|.|TRBJ2-5|.
CASSQTNLGETQYF
TGCGCCAGCAGCCAAACAAACCTAGGGGAGACCCAGTACTTC
>TRBV5-1|.|TRBJ1-1|.
CASSRSMTSTGTEAFF
TGCGCCAGCAGCCGTAGTATGACGTCTACAGGCACTGAAGCTTTCTTT
>TRBV6-6|TRBD2|TRBJ2-7|.
CASSYGRERYEQYF
TGTGCCAGCAGTTACGGGCGGGAGAGGTACGAGCAGTACTTC
>TRBV12-3/TRBV12-4|.|TRBJ2-3|few
CASSFGPASTDTQYF
TGTGCCAGCAGTTTCGGGCCAGCCAGCACAGATACGCAGTATTTT
>TRBV12-3/TRBV12-4|TRBD1|TRBJ2-7|.
CASSLVGTGLYGQYF
TGTGCCAGCAGTTTGGTCGGGACAGGGTTGTACGGGCAGTACTTC
>TRBV6-6|.|TRBJ2-7|.
CASSVRDTEQYF
TGTGCCAGCAGTGTCCGGGACACTGAGCAGTACTTC
>TRBV6-2/TRBV6-3|TRBD1|TRBJ2-6|.
CASRTDRDDSGANVLTF
TGTGCCAGCAGGACAGACAGGGACGACTCTGGGGCCAACGTCCTGACTTTC
>TRBV20-1|TRBD2|TRBJ2-7|.
CSQLKPAGDYEQYF
TGCAGTCAACTAAAGCCAGCGGGGGACTACGAGCAGTACTTC
>TRBV12-3/TRBV12-4|TRBD1|TRBJ2-3|.
CASSLDRGGRADTQYF
TGTGCCAGCAGTTTAGACAGGGGTGGAAGAGCAGATACGCAGTATTTT
>TRBV20-1|.|TRBJ2-7|.
CSAEAGTRDYEQYF
TGCAGTGCTGAGGCCGGGACGAGGGACTACGAGCAGTACTTC
>TRBV30|.|TRBJ1-1|few
CAWSVLAGNTEAFF
TGTGCCTGGAGTGTACTAGCGGGGAACACTGAAGCTTTCTTT
>TRBV29-1|.|TRBJ1-1|few
CSVGTGVNTEAFF
TGCAGCGTCGGCACGGGGGTGAACACTGAAGCTTTCTTT
>TRBV10-3|TRBD1|TRBJ1-6|few
CAISGQGGSPLHF
TGTGCCATCAGTGGACAGGGAGGCTCACCCCTCCACTTT
>TRBV12-3/TRBV12-4|.|TRBJ2-2|.
CASSLAPGVIVTGELFF
TGTGCCAGCAGTTTAGCGCCGGGTGTTATAGTAACCGGGGAGCTGTTTTTT
>TRBV7-2|TRBD2|TRBJ2-3|few
CASSRTTSGSTDTQYF
TGTGCCAGCAGCCGTACTACTAGCGGGAGCACAGATACGCAGTATTTT
>TRBV12-3/TRBV12-4|.|TRBJ1-1|.
CASSLRIGLNTEAFF
TGTGCCAGCAGTTTAAGGATAGGGTTGAACACTGAAGCTTTCTTT
>TRBV9|.|TRBJ2-7|once
CASSVGGGGASYNEQYF
TGTGCCAGCAGCGTAGGAGGGGGAGGGGCTTCCTACAATGAGCAGTACTTC
>TRBV6-6|TRBD2|TRBJ2-5|.
CASSYTLAGGRETQYF
TGTGCCAGCAGTTACACGCTAGCGGGAGGGAGGGAGACCCAGTACTTC
>TRBV6-5|.|TRBJ1-2|few
CASSYSQGSSYGYTF
TGTGCCAGCAGTTACTCCCAGGGCTCCTCCTATGGCTACACCTTC
>TRBV5-1|TRBD2|TRBJ2-1|.
CASSLGLAGAGNNEQFF
TGCGCCAGCAGCTTAGGACTAGCGGGAGCAGGTAATAATGAGCAGTTCTTC
>TRBV27|.|TRBJ2-7|many
CASSFAASYEQYF
TGTGCCAGCAGCTTTGCCGCGAGCTACGAGCAGTACTTC
>TRBV29-1|.|TRBJ1-1|.
CSVVYEGGTNTEAFF
TGCAGCGTTGTTTATGAGGGGGGCACGAACACTGAAGCTTTCTTT
>TRBV14|.|TRBJ2-3|.
CASSPENDGTQYF
TGTGCCAGCAGCCCCGAGAACGACGGTACGCAGTATTTT
>TRBV10-3|TRBD2|TRBJ2-1|few
CAISWTSGSSYNEQFF
TGTGCCATCAGTTGGACTAGCGGGAGCTCCTACAATGAGCAGTTCTTC
>TRBV20-1|.|TRBJ1-6|few
CSAKSTGYNSPLHF
TGCAGTGCTAAATCAACAGGCTATAATTCACCCCTCCACTTT
>TRBV2|TRBD1|TRBJ2-5|.
CASSADRASGTQYF
TGTGCCAGCAGCGCGGACAGGGCTTCAGGAACCCAGTACTTC
>TRBV6-5|.|TRBJ2-7|few
CASRYYRGSEQYF
TGTGCCAGCAGATACTACCGGGGCAGCGAGCAGTACTTC
>TRBV20-1|.|TRBJ1-6|many
CSARIGGGVNSPLHF
TGCAGTGCTAGGATCGGGGGAGGGGTTAATTCACCCCTCCACTTT
>TRBV27|TRBD2|TRBJ2-1|.
CASSLSSGDTYNEQFF
TGTGCCAGCAGTTTGTCTAGCGGTGATACCTACAATGAGCAGTTCTTC
>TRBV2|.|TRBJ2-2|.
CASSAPYGVGELFF
TGTGCCAGCAGTGCGCCCTATGGAGTCGGGGAGCTGTTTTTT
>TRBV4-3|.|TRBJ1-2|few
CASSQRLRTAYGYTF
TGCGCCAGCAGCCAGCGCCTTCGGACGGCCTATGGCTACACCTTC
>TRBV20-1|TRBD1|TRBJ2-7|.
CSVESGQDIFEQYF
TGCAGTGTCGAGTCGGGACAGGACATTTTCGAGCAGTACTTC
>TRBV12-3/TRBV12-4|.|TRBJ2-3|.
CASTRTTDTQYF
TGTGCCAGCACCAGGACCACGGATACGCAGTATTTT
>TRBV20-1|TRBD1|TRBJ1-1|.
CSVMTGVMNTEAFF
TGCAGTGTTATGACAGGGGTCATGAACACTGAAGCTTTCTTT
>TRBV6-5|TRBD1|TRBJ1-1|.
CASSYDRGWNTEAFF
TGTGCCAGCAGTTACGACAGGGGATGGAACACTGAAGCTTTCTTT